This T cell receptor beta chain was captured by sequencing in a study of blood T cell repertoires in COVID-19. Overall study: COVID-19 samples from acute and convalescent phases originated in the United States, Italy and Spain. From T cells, B-cell-depleted T cells, or PBMCs came the material, which was cDNA or gDNA.

CDR1 is SNHLY and CDR2 is FYNNEI in the germline V gene. The CDR3 is 16 amino acids. The V end lost 2 bases, the J end lost 0 bases, and 14 bases lay between the germline ends. Original processing methods: It was from reference gene primer amplification that nucleated cell counts were estimated. Some clones are missing from TCRdb's copy, which holds only in-frame ones; the method was immunoSEQ multiplex PCR. D and trimming come from the DNA, and the V and J calls and clone size come from that table. Here the sample spans over 100,000 clones, around 89% being singletons. The rearrangement joins TRBV2 to TRBJ2-7; D is unresolved. This TCR was sampled from a human donor with acute or convalescent COVID-19. The donor label of this sample is uncertain. Sequencing was carried out using peripheral blood. CDR3 DNA sequence: TGTGCCAGCAGTGAAAGCGCTGGCGCCTTCTCCTACGAGCAGTACTTC. Its protein is CASSESAGAFSYEQYF.